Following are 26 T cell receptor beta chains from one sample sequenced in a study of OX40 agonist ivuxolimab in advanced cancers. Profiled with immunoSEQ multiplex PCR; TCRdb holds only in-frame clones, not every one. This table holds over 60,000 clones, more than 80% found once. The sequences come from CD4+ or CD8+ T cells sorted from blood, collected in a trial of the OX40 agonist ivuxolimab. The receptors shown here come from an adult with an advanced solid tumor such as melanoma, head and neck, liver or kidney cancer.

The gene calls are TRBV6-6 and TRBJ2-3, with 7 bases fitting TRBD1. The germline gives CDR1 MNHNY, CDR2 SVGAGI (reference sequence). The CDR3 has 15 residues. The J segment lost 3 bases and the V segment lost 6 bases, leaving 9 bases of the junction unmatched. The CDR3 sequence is CASRPTGDFTDTQYF. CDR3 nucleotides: TGTGCCAGCAGGCCAACAGGGGATTTTACAGATACGCAGTATTTT.

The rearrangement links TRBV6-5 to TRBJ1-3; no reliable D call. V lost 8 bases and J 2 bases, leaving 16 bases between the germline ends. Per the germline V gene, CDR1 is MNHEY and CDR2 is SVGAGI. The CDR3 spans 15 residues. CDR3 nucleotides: TGTGCCAGCGATAGGCGGCTCTTTCCTGGAAACACCATATATTTT. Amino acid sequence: CASDRRLFPGNTIYF.

In DNA form, the CDR3 reads TGTGCCAGTAGTATCGGGCTAGCGGGGTACGAGCAGTACTTC. The encoded protein is CASSIGLAGYEQYF. The V gene is TRBV19, the J gene TRBJ2-7; 9 positions match TRBD2. From germline, CDR1 is LNHDA and CDR2 SQIVND (reference sequence). CDR3 length: 14 residues. J lost 4 bases, V lost 3 bases, and 4 bases had no gene match.

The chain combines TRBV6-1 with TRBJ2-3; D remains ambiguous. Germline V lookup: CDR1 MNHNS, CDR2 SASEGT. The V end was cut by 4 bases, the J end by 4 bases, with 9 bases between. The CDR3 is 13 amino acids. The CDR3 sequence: CASSVSGPDTQYF. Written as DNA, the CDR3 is TGTGCCAGCAGTGTTTCCGGCCCAGATACGCAGTATTTT.

CDR3 sequence reads: CASSLAEGPYEQYF. The CDR3 coding sequence is TGTGCCAGCAGCTTAGCGGAGGGGCCCTACGAGCAGTACTTC. This chain joins TRBV11-2 and TRBJ2-7; D is perhaps TRBD2 (6 bases). The CDR3 spans 14 residues. V was cut by 1 base and J by 2 bases, with 9 bases left in between. Per germline, CDR1 SGHAT and CDR2 FQNNGV.

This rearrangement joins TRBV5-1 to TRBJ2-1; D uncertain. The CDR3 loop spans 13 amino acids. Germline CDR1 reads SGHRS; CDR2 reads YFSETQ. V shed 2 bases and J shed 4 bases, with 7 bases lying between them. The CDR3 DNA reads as TGCGCCAGCAGCTTTGTAGAGTACAATGAGCAGTTCTTC. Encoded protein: CASSFVEYNEQFF.

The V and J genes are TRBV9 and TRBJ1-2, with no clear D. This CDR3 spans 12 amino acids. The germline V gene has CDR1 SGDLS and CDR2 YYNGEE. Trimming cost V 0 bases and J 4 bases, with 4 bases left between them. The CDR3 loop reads CASSVATYGYTF. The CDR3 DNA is TGTGCCAGCAGCGTAGCCACCTATGGCTACACCTTC.

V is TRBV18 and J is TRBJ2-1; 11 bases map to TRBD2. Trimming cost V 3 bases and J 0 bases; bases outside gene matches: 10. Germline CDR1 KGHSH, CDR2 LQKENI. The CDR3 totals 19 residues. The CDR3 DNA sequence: TGTGCCAGCTCACCTCGAGGACGACTAGCGGGGAGCTCCTACAATGAGCAGTTCTTC. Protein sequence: CASSPRGRLAGSSYNEQFF.

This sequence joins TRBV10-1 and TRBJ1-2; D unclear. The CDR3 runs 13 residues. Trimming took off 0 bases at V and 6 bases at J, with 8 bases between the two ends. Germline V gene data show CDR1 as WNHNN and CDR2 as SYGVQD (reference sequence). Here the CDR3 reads CASSESGGNGYTF. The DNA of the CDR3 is TGCGCCAGCAGTGAGTCCGGAGGGAATGGCTACACCTTC.

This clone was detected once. This chain's CDR3 is CASSQVAGAYNEQFF. CDR3 nucleotide sequence: TGTGCCAGCAGCCAAGTAGCGGGAGCCTACAATGAGCAGTTCTTC. The chain combines TRBV14 with TRBJ2-1; 9 bases align to TRBD2. This CDR3 comprises 15 residues. Germline CDR1 SGHDN, CDR2 FVKESK. Losses at the gene ends were 1 base for V and 2 bases for J; bases not matched to a gene: 0.

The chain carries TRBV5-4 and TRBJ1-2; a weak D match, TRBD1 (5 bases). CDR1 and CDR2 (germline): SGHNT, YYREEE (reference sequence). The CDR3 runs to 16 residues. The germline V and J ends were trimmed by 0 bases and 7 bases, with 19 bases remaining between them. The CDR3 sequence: CASSLAAGEVVGGYTF. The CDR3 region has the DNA TGTGCCAGCAGCTTGGCCGCGGGGGAGGTGGTGGGTGGCTACACCTTC. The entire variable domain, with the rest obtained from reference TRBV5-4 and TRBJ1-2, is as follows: ETGVTQSPTHLIKTRGQQVTLRCSSQSGHNTVSWYQQALGQGPQFIFQYYREEENGRGNFPPRFSGLQFPNYSSELNVNALELDDSALYLCASSLAAGEVVGGYTFGSGTRLTVV.

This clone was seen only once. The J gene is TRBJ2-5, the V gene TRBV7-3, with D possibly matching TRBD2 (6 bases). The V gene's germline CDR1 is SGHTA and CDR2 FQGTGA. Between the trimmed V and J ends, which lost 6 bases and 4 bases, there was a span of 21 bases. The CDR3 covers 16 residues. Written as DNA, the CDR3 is TGTGCCAGCAGTCACGGGGGTGCGGGGTCAGGAGAGACCCAGTACTTC. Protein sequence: CASSHGGAGSGETQYF.

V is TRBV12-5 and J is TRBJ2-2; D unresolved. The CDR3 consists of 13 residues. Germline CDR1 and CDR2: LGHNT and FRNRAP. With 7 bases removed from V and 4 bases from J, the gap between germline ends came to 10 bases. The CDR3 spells CASAKDVTGELFF. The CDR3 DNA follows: TGTGCTAGTGCAAAAGATGTCACCGGGGAGCTGTTTTTT.

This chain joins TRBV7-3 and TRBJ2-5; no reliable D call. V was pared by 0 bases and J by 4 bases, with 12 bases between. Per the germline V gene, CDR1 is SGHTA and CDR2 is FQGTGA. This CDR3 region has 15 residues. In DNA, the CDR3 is TGTGCCAGCAGCTTAACGGGCAGTCTGGGAGAGACCCAGTACTTC. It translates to CASSLTGSLGETQYF.

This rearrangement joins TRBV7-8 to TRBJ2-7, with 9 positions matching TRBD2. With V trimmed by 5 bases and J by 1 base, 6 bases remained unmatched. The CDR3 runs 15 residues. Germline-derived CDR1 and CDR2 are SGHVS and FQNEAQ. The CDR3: CASSTRLAVSYEQYF. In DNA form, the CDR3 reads TGTGCCAGCAGCACCAGACTAGCGGTATCCTACGAGCAGTACTTC. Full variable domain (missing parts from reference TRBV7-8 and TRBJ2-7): GAGVSQSPRYKVAKRGQDVALRCDPISGHVSLFWYQQALGQGPEFLTYFQNEAQLDKSGLPSDRFFAERPEGSVSTLKIQRTQQEDSAVYLCASSTRLAVSYEQYFGPGTRLTVT.

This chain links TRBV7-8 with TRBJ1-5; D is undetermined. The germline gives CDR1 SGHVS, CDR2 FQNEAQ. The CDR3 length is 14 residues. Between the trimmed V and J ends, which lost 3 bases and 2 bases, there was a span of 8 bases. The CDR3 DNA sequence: TGTGCCAGCAGCTTTGAAGGGCGCAATCAGCCCCAGCATTTT. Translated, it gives CASSFEGRNQPQHF. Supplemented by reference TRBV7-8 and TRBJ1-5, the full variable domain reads GAGVSQSPRYKVAKRGQDVALRCDPISGHVSLFWYQQALGQGPEFLTYFQNEAQLDKSGLPSDRFFAERPEGSVSTLKIQRTQQEDSAVYLCASSFEGRNQPQHFGDGTRLSIL.

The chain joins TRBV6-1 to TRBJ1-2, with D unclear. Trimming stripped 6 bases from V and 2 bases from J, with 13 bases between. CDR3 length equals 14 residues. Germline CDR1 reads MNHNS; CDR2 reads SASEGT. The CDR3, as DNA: TGTGCCAGCAGCGAGGGTCCTATAAACTATGGCTACACCTTC. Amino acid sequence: CASSEGPINYGYTF.

DNA of the CDR3: TGTGCCTGGAGTGTCGGAACGGGAGTAGTAGATACGCAGTATTTT. Translating it yields CAWSVGTGVVDTQYF. The V call is TRBV30, the J call TRBJ2-3; D is possibly TRBD2 (6 bases). Trimming removed 0 bases at V and 5 bases at J, with 15 bases between. Germline CDR1 GTSNPN, CDR2 SVGIG (reference sequence). There are 15 residues in the CDR3.

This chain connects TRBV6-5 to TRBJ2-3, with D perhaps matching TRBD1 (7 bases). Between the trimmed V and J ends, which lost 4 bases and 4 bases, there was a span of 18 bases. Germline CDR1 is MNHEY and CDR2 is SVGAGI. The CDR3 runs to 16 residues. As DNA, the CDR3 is TGTGCCAGCAGTTCGAAAAGCGGAGGGGGCCCAGATACGCAGTATTTT. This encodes CASSSKSGGGPDTQYF.

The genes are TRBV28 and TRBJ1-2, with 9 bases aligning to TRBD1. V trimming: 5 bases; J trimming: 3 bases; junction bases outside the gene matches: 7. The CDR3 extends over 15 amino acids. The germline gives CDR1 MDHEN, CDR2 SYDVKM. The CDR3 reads CASSTTTGGHYGYTF. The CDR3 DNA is TGTGCCAGCAGTACAACTACAGGGGGCCACTATGGCTACACCTTC.

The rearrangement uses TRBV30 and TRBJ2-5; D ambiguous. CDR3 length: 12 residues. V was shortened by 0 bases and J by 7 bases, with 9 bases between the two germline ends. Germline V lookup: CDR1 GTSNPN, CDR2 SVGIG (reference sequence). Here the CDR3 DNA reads TGTGCCTGGAGTGTACATCCAGGGACCCAGTACTTC. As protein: CAWSVHPGTQYF.

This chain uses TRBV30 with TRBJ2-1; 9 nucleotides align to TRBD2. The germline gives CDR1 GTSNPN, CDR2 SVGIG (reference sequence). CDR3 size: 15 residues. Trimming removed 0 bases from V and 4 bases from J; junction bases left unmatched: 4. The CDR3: CAWSVLAGRYNEQFF. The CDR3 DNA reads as TGTGCCTGGAGTGTACTAGCGGGTCGGTACAATGAGCAGTTCTTC.

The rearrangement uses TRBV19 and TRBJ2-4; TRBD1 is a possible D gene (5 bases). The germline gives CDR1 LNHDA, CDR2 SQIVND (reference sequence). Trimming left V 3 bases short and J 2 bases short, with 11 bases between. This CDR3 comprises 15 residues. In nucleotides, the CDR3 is TGTGCCAGTAGTATGAGCGACAGAACCAAAAACATTCAGTACTTC. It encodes CASSMSDRTKNIQYF.

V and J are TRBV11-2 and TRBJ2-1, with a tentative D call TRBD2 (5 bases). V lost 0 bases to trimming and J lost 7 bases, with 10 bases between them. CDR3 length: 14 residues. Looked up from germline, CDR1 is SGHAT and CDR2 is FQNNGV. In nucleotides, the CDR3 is TGTGCCAGCAGCTTAGAGGGAGTGATGAATGAGCAGTTCTTC. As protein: CASSLEGVMNEQFF.

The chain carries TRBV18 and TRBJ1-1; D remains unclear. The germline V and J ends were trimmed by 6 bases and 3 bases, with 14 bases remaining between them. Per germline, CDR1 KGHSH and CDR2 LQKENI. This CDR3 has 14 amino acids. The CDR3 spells CASSGRARDTEAFF. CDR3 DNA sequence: TGTGCCAGCTCGGGCCGGGCCCGTGACACTGAAGCTTTCTTT.

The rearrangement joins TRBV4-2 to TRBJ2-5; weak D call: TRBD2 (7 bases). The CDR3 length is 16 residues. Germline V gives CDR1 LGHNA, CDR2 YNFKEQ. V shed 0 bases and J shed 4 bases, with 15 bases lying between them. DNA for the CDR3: TGTGCCAGCAGCCAAGACGGCGGGGGCTCGATAGAGACCCAGTACTTC. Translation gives CASSQDGGGSIETQYF.